The clone carrying this T cell receptor (beta chain) was seen a single time. The sample belongs to a study of T cell responses to AZD1222 COVID-19 vaccine. The CDR3 consists of 13 residues. The germline V and J ends were trimmed by 2 bases and 2 bases, with 4 bases remaining between them. Some clones are missing from TCRdb's copy, which holds only in-frame ones; the method was immunoSEQ multiplex PCR. The sample includes about 100,000 clones, around 94% of them seen just once. The sequencing here drew on peripheral blood, taken on day 0 of AZD1222 vaccination. This chain uses TRBV12-3 or TRBV12-4 with TRBJ1-3, with no clear D. The clonotype was recovered from an adult in good health. CDR3 region: CASSLYAGNTIYF. CDR3 bases: TGTGCCAGCAGTTTATACGCTGGAAACACCATATATTTT.